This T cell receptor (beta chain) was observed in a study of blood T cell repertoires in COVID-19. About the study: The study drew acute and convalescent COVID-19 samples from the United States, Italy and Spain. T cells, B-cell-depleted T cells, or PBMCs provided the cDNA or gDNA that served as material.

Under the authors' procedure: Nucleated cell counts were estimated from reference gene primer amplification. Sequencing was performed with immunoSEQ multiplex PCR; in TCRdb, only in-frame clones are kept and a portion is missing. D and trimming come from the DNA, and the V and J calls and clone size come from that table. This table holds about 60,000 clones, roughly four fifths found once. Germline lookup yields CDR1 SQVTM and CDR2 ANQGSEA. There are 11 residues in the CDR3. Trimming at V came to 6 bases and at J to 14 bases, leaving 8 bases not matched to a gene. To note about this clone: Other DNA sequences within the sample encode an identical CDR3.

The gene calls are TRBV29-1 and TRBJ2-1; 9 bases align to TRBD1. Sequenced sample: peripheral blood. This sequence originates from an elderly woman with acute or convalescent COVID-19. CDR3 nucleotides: TGCAGCGTACAAACAGGGGGCGCTGAGTTCTTC. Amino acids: CSVQTGGAEFF.